These 32 T cell receptor beta chains came from one sample sequenced in a study of T cells expressing NK-cell markers. TCRdb re-called the 5' RACE reads; every CDR3 protein appears as one record, without DNA. This table lists some 450,000 distinct CDR3 sequences. Sequencing input: blood T cells: a sorted CD56 or NKG2C T cell subset, CD4+ or CD8+ T cells, or bulk PBMC T cells (not recorded which). Receptors were obtained from a woman aged 18 to 75 in good health.

The rearrangement joins TRBV5-1 to TRBJ2-1; TCRdb proposes TRBD1, but this gene call is untestable without DNA. The germline gives CDR1 SGHRS, CDR2 YFSETQ. The CDR3 contains 15 residues. The CDR3 is CASSLDPGAFVEQFF.

This sequence joins TRBV29-1 and TRBJ1-1; checking the TCRdb D call of TRBD1 is not possible without DNA. This CDR3 has 13 residues. Germline V gives CDR1 SQVTM, CDR2 ANQGSEA. The CDR3 reads CSVGGQLNTEAFF.

The chain combines TRBV4-2 with TRBJ2-1. Germline V CDR1 and CDR2: LGHNA, YNFKEQ. The CDR3 has 15 amino acids. CDR3 in amino acids: CASSQEGGYYNEQFF.

This sequence joins TRBV20-1 and TRBJ1-5. The length of the CDR3 is 14 residues. In germline, CDR1 is DFQATT, CDR2 SNEGSKA (reference sequence). The CDR3 here is CSARVGLFNQPQHF.

The chain has TRBV20-1 and TRBJ1-5; lacking DNA, the TRBD1 call made by TCRdb goes unchecked. Germline-derived CDR1 and CDR2 are DFQATT and SNEGSKA (reference sequence). This CDR3 comprises 13 residues. The chain's CDR3 is CSAPQGANQPQHF.

The chain combines TRBV12-3 or TRBV12-4 with TRBJ1-6; with no DNA, the TCRdb D assignment of TRBD1 cannot be verified. The CDR3 has 14 residues. CDR3 amino acids: CASSLRQKNSPLHF.

This chain links TRBV19 with TRBJ2-1. In germline, CDR1 is LNHDA, CDR2 SQIVND (reference sequence). The CDR3 length is 14 residues. This chain's CDR3 is CASSMAGPYNEQFF.

The V and J genes are TRBV9 and TRBJ2-5; no DNA is available, so the TRBD1 call from TCRdb remains unchecked. Per germline, CDR1 SGDLS and CDR2 YYNGEE. This CDR3 spans 15 amino acids. The CDR3 loop reads CASNTPTGGQETQYF.

V is TRBV12-3 or TRBV12-4 and J is TRBJ2-4. This CDR3 spans 11 amino acids. The CDR3: CASTASVIQYF.

This rearrangement joins TRBV24-1 to TRBJ1-4. The V gene's germline CDR1 is KGHDR and CDR2 SFDVKD. The CDR3 is 14 amino acids. The CDR3 here is CAIRPGPGNEKLFF.

The chain combines TRBV23-1 with TRBJ2-3. TRBV23-1 falls under the ORF class, with uncertain function. The CDR3 loop spans 15 amino acids. The CDR3 reads CASSQSPERTDTQYF.

This chain links TRBV11-2 with TRBJ1-1; the TRBD1 assignment by TCRdb is unverifiable without DNA. The length of the CDR3 is 14 residues. Germline V gene sequence: CDR1 SGHAT, CDR2 FQNNGV. The CDR3: CASSLAGEGTEAFF.

The chain is built from TRBV6-1 and TRBJ2-7; checking the TCRdb D call of TRBD1 is not possible without DNA. This CDR3 spans 13 amino acids. Germline V gene data show CDR1 as MNHNS and CDR2 as SASEGT. CDR3: CASSLGGSDEQYF.

This chain uses TRBV7-3 with TRBJ2-7. Germline CDR1 is SGHTA and CDR2 is FQGTGA. The CDR3 is made up of 13 amino acids. CDR3: CASSLEGWGEQYF.

J is TRBJ2-2 and V is TRBV27; TCRdb names TRBD2, which stays unverified in the absence of DNA. The CDR3 runs 14 residues. Germline V gene data show CDR1 as MNHEY and CDR2 as SMNVEV (reference sequence). The CDR3 here is CASSGLQNTGELFF.

J is TRBJ2-7 and V is TRBV5-6. The CDR3 has 14 residues. CDR1 is SGHDT and CDR2 is YYEEEE in the germline V gene. The CDR3 here is CASSLGLMTYEQYF.

The V gene is TRBV6-2 or TRBV6-3, the J gene TRBJ2-7; TCRdb designates TRBD1, a call that cannot be tested without DNA. Looked up from germline, CDR1 is MNHEY and CDR2 is SVGEGT. The CDR3 is 13 residues long. The CDR3 protein is CASTTTGPSEQYF.

The CDR3 protein is CASSSSRDALTQYF. The chain recombines TRBV5-1 with TRBJ2-3; TCRdb names TRBD1, which stays unverified in the absence of DNA. The germline V gene encodes CDR1 SGHRS and CDR2 YFSETQ. This CDR3 is built from 14 residues.

This chain links TRBV6-1 with TRBJ2-3; as DNA is missing, the TRBD1 call by TCRdb cannot be tested. The CDR3 runs to 13 residues. Germline-derived CDR1 and CDR2 are MNHNS and SASEGT. The CDR3 is CASTENRGGMQYF.

The V call is TRBV9, the J call TRBJ1-3. CDR3 length: 15 residues. Germline CDR1 SGDLS, CDR2 YYNGEE. Here the CDR3 reads CASSVGGNSGNTIYF.

V usage is TRBV20-1 and J usage is TRBJ2-1. Germline CDR1 is DFQATT and CDR2 is SNEGSKA (reference sequence). CDR3 length: 12 amino acids. The CDR3 loop reads CSASGSYNEQFF.

The chain couples TRBV4-3 to TRBJ2-5; TCRdb lists TRBD1, though no DNA is available to test this call. Germline V gives CDR1 LGHNA, CDR2 YSLEER. This CDR3 has 16 residues. This CDR3 reads CASSQAPDRGSETQYF.

This rearrangement joins TRBV6-5 to TRBJ2-5. The CDR3 is 15 residues long. Germline V lookup: CDR1 MNHEY, CDR2 SVGAGI. The CDR3 reads CASSYSSWRQETQYF.

The chain uses TRBV20-1 and TRBJ2-2. CDR1 and CDR2 (germline): DFQATT, SNEGSKA (reference sequence). The CDR3 loop spans 15 amino acids. The CDR3 here is CSARHTSGNTGELFF.

The chain carries TRBV7-2 and TRBJ1-2. CDR1 and CDR2 (germline): SGHTA, FQGNSA. The CDR3 runs to 14 residues. The CDR3 spells CASSLAGTIRGYTF. Supplemented by reference TRBV7-2 and TRBJ1-2, the full variable domain reads GAGVSQSPSNKVTEKGKDVELRCDPISGHTALYWYRQSLGQGLEFLIYFQGNSAPDKSGLPSDRFSAERTGGSVSTLTIQRTQQEDSAVYLCASSLAGTIRGYTFGSGTRLTVV.

This chain links TRBV12-3 or TRBV12-4 with TRBJ2-7; there is no DNA to check the TCRdb D call of TRBD1. CDR3 length: 15 amino acids. The CDR3: CASSLARTDRYEQYF.

This chain connects TRBV4-3 to TRBJ1-6. Germline loops: CDR1 LGHNA, CDR2 YSLEER. CDR3 length equals 15 residues. This CDR3 is CASSQGAGRNSPLHF.

The rearrangement links TRBV7-9 to TRBJ1-1; no DNA is available, so the TRBD1 call from TCRdb remains unchecked. The CDR3 loop spans 13 amino acids. Germline lookup yields CDR1 SEHNR and CDR2 FQNEAQ (reference sequence). The CDR3 protein is CASSFAEGTEAFF.

This sequence joins TRBV29-1 and TRBJ1-1; without DNA, the TCRdb call of TRBD1 cannot be checked. The germline gives CDR1 SQVTM, CDR2 ANQGSEA. The CDR3 length is 12 residues. This chain's CDR3 is CSTGGLRTEAFF.

The rearrangement links TRBV4-3 to TRBJ2-3; checking the TCRdb D call of TRBD2 is not possible without DNA. The CDR3 length is 15 residues. From germline, CDR1 is LGHNA and CDR2 YSLEER. CDR3: CASSQGDYPTDTQYF.

The J gene is TRBJ2-3, the V gene TRBV20-1; TCRdb reports TRBD1, a call that lacks DNA to check it against. CDR1 and CDR2 (germline): DFQATT, SNEGSKA (reference sequence). The CDR3 loop spans 15 amino acids. The CDR3 region is CSSEGASPHTDTQYF.

V and J are TRBV20-1 and TRBJ2-3; absent DNA, TCRdb's TRBD1 call cannot be checked. CDR3 length: 15 amino acids. From germline, CDR1 is DFQATT and CDR2 SNEGSKA (reference sequence). This chain's CDR3 is CSAEARGASTDTQYF.